Shown below are 32 T cell receptor beta chains from a single sample sequenced in a study of blood T cell repertoires in COVID-19. Method: immunoSEQ multiplex PCR; TCRdb's copy keeps in-frame clones and lacks some. Of about 100,000 clones listed, about 90% were seen once; the top ten hold approximately 7.3%. Input material: peripheral blood. The receptors originated from a man aged 25 to 40 in a cohort sampled during active COVID-19.

V and J are TRBV5-6 and TRBJ2-5, with 10 bases aligning to TRBD1. Germline loops: CDR1 SGHDT, CDR2 YYEEEE. Trimming at V came to 2 bases and at J to 4 bases, leaving 5 bases not matched to a gene. The CDR3 has 15 amino acids. The CDR3 is CASSFRGQGLETQYF. Written as DNA, the CDR3 is TGTGCCAGCAGCTTTAGGGGACAGGGGCTAGAGACCCAGTACTTC.

The rearrangement uses TRBV7-8 and TRBJ2-7; 7 bases are shared with TRBD2. The germline CDR1 and CDR2 sequences are SGHVS and FQNEAQ. V lost 5 bases to trimming and J lost 0 bases; unmatched junction nucleotides: 7. The CDR3 contains 15 residues. The CDR3 nucleotides are TGTGCCAGCAGCACTACGGGGGGAAGCTCCTACGAGCAGTACTTC. It codes for CASSTTGGSSYEQYF.

The table lists this clone with a few counts. This rearrangement joins TRBV5-8 to TRBJ1-4; no firm D call. Germline V gene lookup returns CDR1 SGHTS and CDR2 YDEGEE. V was clipped by 7 bases and J by 5 bases, with 3 bases between them. The CDR3 has 10 amino acids. The CDR3 protein is CASQNEKLFF. CDR3 DNA sequence: TGTGCCAGCCAGAATGAAAAACTGTTTTTT.

This clone was seen more than once but under ten times. The chain is built from TRBV2 and TRBJ2-7; 9 positions agree with TRBD2. The CDR3 is 15 residues long. The germline V gene encodes CDR1 SNHLY and CDR2 FYNNEI. V was pared by 5 bases and J by 5 bases, with 10 bases of the junction left unmatched. The CDR3: CASSLTGLAPDEQYF. CDR3 nucleotides: TGTGCCAGCAGTCTCACGGGACTAGCCCCGGACGAGCAGTACTTC. Variable domain in full (rest from reference TRBV2 and TRBJ2-7): EPEVTQTPSHQVTQMGQEVILRCVPISNHLYFYWYRQILGQKVEFLVSFYNNEISEKSEIFDDQFSVERPDGSNFTLKIRSTKLEDSAMYFCASSLTGLAPDEQYFGPGTRLTVT.

This clone was picked up one time. The CDR3 region has the DNA TGTGCCAGCAGTTTCGGGACAGGGCATTCACCCCTCCACTTT. Its translation: CASSFGTGHSPLHF. The chain joins TRBV28 to TRBJ1-6; 9 bases agree with TRBD1. V lost 3 bases and J lost 8; bases outside the gene matches: 2. The CDR3 extends over 14 amino acids. Germline V gene sequence: CDR1 MDHEN, CDR2 SYDVKM.

The rearrangement links TRBV7-3 to TRBJ2-5; D might be TRBD2 (6 bases). The CDR3 is made up of 13 amino acids. The ends were cut back, 1 base at V and 5 bases at J, with 8 bases in the middle. CDR1 and CDR2 from the germline V gene are SGHTA and FQGTGA. The chain's CDR3 is CASSLNREETQYF. The CDR3 DNA follows: TGTGCCAGCAGCTTAAATCGGGAGGAGACCCAGTACTTC. The full variable domain, completed using reference TRBV7-3 and TRBJ2-5, is GAGVSQTPSNKVTEKGKYVELRCDPISGHTALYWYRQSLGQGPEFLIYFQGTGAADDSGLPNDRFFAVRPEGSVSTLKIQRTERGDSAVYLCASSLNREETQYFGPGTRLLVL.

This chain joins TRBV7-9 and TRBJ2-5; perhaps TRBD2 as D (5 bases). V was pared by 5 bases and J by 0 bases, with 10 bases between. The CDR3 is made up of 14 amino acids. The germline CDR1 and CDR2 sequences are SEHNR and FQNEAQ (reference sequence). The CDR3 sequence: CASSITSNQETQYF. The CDR3 DNA is TGTGCCAGCAGCATTACTAGTAACCAAGAGACCCAGTACTTC.

The chain couples TRBV5-5 to TRBJ2-2; TRBD1 matches at 8 bases. This CDR3 comprises 16 residues. Germline loops: CDR1 SGHKS, CDR2 YYEKEE (reference sequence). The junction had 8 bases not matched to a gene; V was cut back by 5 bases and J by 2 bases. CDR3 in amino acids: CASSRTGNLNTGELFF. DNA for the CDR3: TGTGCCAGCAGTCGGACAGGGAATTTAAACACCGGGGAGCTGTTTTTT.

The V gene is TRBV16, the J gene TRBJ1-1; TRBD1 might be the D (6 bases). V lost 6 bases and J 1 base, leaving 9 bases between the germline ends. Looked up from germline, CDR1 is KGHSY and CDR2 is FQNENV. This CDR3 has 13 residues. The CDR3 nucleotides read TGTGCCAGCAGACGGACAGAGAACACTGAAGCTTTCTTT. Its translation: CASRRTENTEAFF.

The J gene is TRBJ1-1, the V gene TRBV6-7; D is ambiguous. TRBV6-7 falls under the ORF class, with uncertain function. The CDR3 length is 13 residues. V lost 5 bases and J lost 1, with 8 bases in between. The CDR3 sequence is CASSPKWNTEAFF. Written as DNA, the CDR3 is TGTGCCAGCAGTCCCAAATGGAACACTGAAGCTTTCTTT.

The chain has TRBV6-5 and TRBJ1-2, with 8 bases aligning to TRBD1. This CDR3 has 13 amino acids. The V segment lost 6 bases and the J segment 11 bases; nucleotides outside the gene matches: 11. Germline V gene sequence: CDR1 MNHEY, CDR2 SVGAGI. Written as DNA, the CDR3 is TGTGCCAGCAGCGGGACAGGCCGACAAGGTTACACCTTC. This encodes CASSGTGRQGYTF.

The V and J genes are TRBV30 and TRBJ1-4; TRBD1 aligns across 7 bases. The CDR3 has 17 residues. V gave up 7 bases and J gave up 0 bases; unmatched junction bases: 14. Germline V CDR1 and CDR2: GTSNPN, SVGIG (reference sequence). This CDR3 reads CAYDPGQNYPTNEKLFF. In DNA, the CDR3 is TGTGCCTACGATCCGGGACAGAACTACCCAACTAATGAAAAACTGTTTTTT.

Only one count was recorded for this clone. The chain uses TRBV7-2 and TRBJ2-1, with 7 positions matching TRBD2. V gave up 1 base and J gave up 10 bases; unmatched junction bases: 13. Germline assignment: CDR1 SGHTA and CDR2 FQGNSA. CDR3 length: 16 amino acids. The CDR3: CASSLGSGTNSWEQFF. Written as DNA, the CDR3 is TGTGCCAGCAGCTTAGGTTCCGGGACTAATTCATGGGAGCAGTTCTTC.

The gene calls are TRBV4-3 and TRBJ2-7, with 8 bases aligning to TRBD1. There are 14 residues in the CDR3. The germline V gene has CDR1 LGHNA and CDR2 YSLEER. With V trimmed by 1 base and J by 2 bases, 1 base remained unmatched. The CDR3 sequence is CASSQGQGTYEQYF. CDR3 nucleotides: TGCGCCAGCAGCCAAGGACAGGGGACCTACGAGCAGTACTTC.

This chain connects TRBV18 to TRBJ1-3, with TRBD1 identical over 7 bases. With 3 bases clipped from V and 4 bases from J, the junction kept 3 bases outside the gene matches. The CDR3 is made up of 14 amino acids. The germline V gene has CDR1 KGHSH and CDR2 LQKENI. The DNA of the CDR3 is TGTGCCAGCTCACCCCAGGACAGGGGAAACACCATATATTTT. Its translation is CASSPQDRGNTIYF.

The rearrangement links TRBV12-3 or TRBV12-4 to TRBJ1-5, with a weak D call TRBD1 (5 bases). Trimming took off 6 bases at V and 6 bases at J, with 12 bases between the two ends. CDR3 length: 13 amino acids. CDR3 amino acids: CASRGRVGQPQHF. CDR3 nucleotide sequence: TGTGCCAGCAGGGGCAGGGTTGGTCAGCCCCAGCATTTT.

The J gene is TRBJ1-5, the V gene TRBV30; 7 positions match TRBD1. Germline trimming cut 2 bases from V and 5 bases from J; bases unmatched to any gene: 6. Per the germline V gene, CDR1 is GTSNPN and CDR2 is SVGIG (reference sequence). The length of the CDR3 is 14 residues. The CDR3 region has the DNA TGTGCCTGGAGTAACGGACAGGCATATCAGCCCCAGCATTTT. Translating gives CAWSNGQAYQPQHF.

The CDR3 bases are TGCAGTGCTCGCGGGGACCCTCGCTACACCTTC. As protein: CSARGDPRYTF. J is TRBJ1-2 and V is TRBV20-1; weak D call: TRBD1 (5 bases). Germline CDR1 is DFQATT and CDR2 is SNEGSKA (reference sequence). The CDR3 is made up of 11 amino acids. Trimming cost V 5 bases and J 9 bases, with 13 bases left between them.

This chain connects TRBV5-4 to TRBJ2-7; tentatively, D is TRBD1 (5 bases). The ends were cut back, 1 base at V and 0 bases at J, with 8 bases in the middle. CDR3 length: 14 amino acids. Germline values: CDR1 SGHNT, CDR2 YYREEE (reference sequence). This chain's CDR3 is CASSLQGDSYEQYF. DNA for the CDR3: TGTGCCAGCAGCTTGCAAGGGGACTCCTACGAGCAGTACTTC.

V usage is TRBV5-4 and J usage is TRBJ2-7, with TRBD1 as a possible D gene (7 bases). V was shortened by 5 bases and J by 2 bases, with 17 bases between the two germline ends. CDR3 size: 15 residues. Germline V CDR1 and CDR2: SGHNT, YYREEE (reference sequence). The CDR3, as DNA: TGTGCCAGCAGTGACGGAGGGACAGTCACCTACGAGCAGTACTTC. Amino acid sequence: CASSDGGTVTYEQYF.

The chain uses TRBV5-1 and TRBJ1-1; D is ambiguous. Germline V lookup: CDR1 SGHRS, CDR2 YFSETQ. This CDR3 region has 13 residues. The V gene lost 0 bases and the J gene lost 1 base, with 4 bases spanning the gap. The CDR3 DNA follows: TGCGCCAGCAGCTTGGTCCGGAACACTGAAGCTTTCTTT. Translation: CASSLVRNTEAFF.

The chain recombines TRBV6-1 with TRBJ2-3, with 12 bases identical to TRBD2. The CDR3 has 17 residues. Germline V gene lookup returns CDR1 MNHNS and CDR2 SASEGT. Losses at the gene ends were 4 bases for V and 1 base for J; bases not matched to a gene: 6. As DNA, the CDR3 is TGTGCCAGCAGTGGGCTAGCGGGGGGGCCGGGCACAGATACGCAGTATTTT. Its protein product is CASSGLAGGPGTDTQYF.

J is TRBJ1-2 and V is TRBV30; a weak D match, TRBD1 (5 bases). The CDR3 has 15 amino acids. The V gene's germline CDR1 is GTSNPN and CDR2 SVGIG (reference sequence). V lost 0 bases and J lost 7, with 18 bases in between. The CDR3 coding sequence is TGTGCCTGGAGTGTAAGGTTGGGGGGAGAGGGTGGCTACACCTTC. Translation: CAWSVRLGGEGGYTF.

V gene TRBV5-4 combines with J gene TRBJ1-1; D is unresolved. The CDR3 spans 15 residues. Germline V gene sequence: CDR1 SGHNT, CDR2 YYREEE (reference sequence). Trimming stripped 0 bases from V and 4 bases from J, with 13 bases between. In nucleotides, the CDR3 is TGTGCCAGCAGCTTGGCCGAGCCCCGGGGCACTGAAGCTTTCTTT. Its translation is CASSLAEPRGTEAFF.

The V and J genes are TRBV11-2 and TRBJ2-1, with TRBD2 matching over 15 bases. CDR1 is SGHAT, CDR2 FQNNGV, per germline. The CDR3 consists of 19 residues. Losses at the gene ends were 5 bases for V and 0 bases for J; bases not matched to a gene: 8. Written as DNA, the CDR3 is TGTGCCAGCAGCCCGAGGACTAGCGGGGGGGCCAGCTCCTACAATGAGCAGTTCTTC. This gives the protein CASSPRTSGGASSYNEQFF.

The chain joins TRBV5-5 to TRBJ2-1, with D possibly TRBD2 on 6 matching bases. The CDR3 consists of 15 residues. Between the trimmed V and J ends, which lost 2 bases and 5 bases, there was a span of 14 bases. In germline, CDR1 is SGHKS, CDR2 YYEKEE (reference sequence). The CDR3, as DNA: TGTGCCAGCAGCTTCGTGCGGACTATCGACAATGAGCAGTTCTTC. Residues: CASSFVRTIDNEQFF.

The gene calls are TRBV19 and TRBJ2-7; 7 nucleotides align to TRBD1. The V and J ends lost 5 bases and 0 bases, in that order; junction bases with no gene match: 7. The CDR3 length is 15 residues. Germline lookup yields CDR1 LNHDA and CDR2 SQIVND (reference sequence). The CDR3 DNA sequence: TGTGCCAGTAGTCGGACAGGCTCCAGCTCCTACGAGCAGTACTTC. It yields the protein CASSRTGSSSYEQYF.

The chain combines TRBV5-5 with TRBJ2-3; 9 positions agree with TRBD1. The J segment lost 1 base and the V segment lost 3 bases, leaving 12 bases of the junction unmatched. Germline V CDR1 and CDR2: SGHKS, YYEKEE (reference sequence). This CDR3 has 18 residues. DNA for the CDR3: TGTGCCAGCAGCTCGGCCGTAACAGGGGGCTGGGGCACAGATACGCAGTATTTT. This sequence encodes CASSSAVTGGWGTDTQYF. Full variable domain (rest looked up from reference TRBV5-5 and TRBJ2-3): DAGVTQSPTHLIKTRGQQVTLRCSPISGHKSVSWYQQVLGQGPQFIFQYYEKEERGRGNFPDRFSARQFPNYSSELNVNALLLGDSALYLCASSSAVTGGWGTDTQYFGPGTRLTVL.

V usage is TRBV29-1 and J usage is TRBJ1-4; perhaps TRBD1 as D (5 bases). V was trimmed by 8 bases and J by 7 bases, leaving 14 bases between them. From germline, CDR1 is SQVTM and CDR2 ANQGSEA. This CDR3 comprises 12 residues. The CDR3 loop reads CSLFREGEKLFF. Written as DNA, the CDR3 is TGCAGCCTCTTCAGGGAGGGTGAAAAACTGTTTTTT.

The chain employs TRBV9 and TRBJ1-4, with 7 bases identical to TRBD1. V shed 2 bases, J shed 8 bases, and the junction held 3 bases outside the gene matches. The CDR3 runs 13 residues. Germline V gives CDR1 SGDLS, CDR2 YYNGEE. The CDR3, as DNA: TGTGCCAGCAGCGTCGGGACAGACGAAAAACTGTTTTTT. It translates to CASSVGTDEKLFF.

The chain is built from TRBV27 and TRBJ2-5; a possible D gene is TRBD1 (6 bases). CDR1 and CDR2 (germline): MNHEY, SMNVEV (reference sequence). Trimming shortened V by 3 bases and J by 4 bases, and 9 bases separated the two germline ends. CDR3 length: 13 amino acids. Here the CDR3 reads CASSLGRGETQYF. In nucleotides, the CDR3 is TGTGCCAGCAGTTTGGGCAGGGGAGAGACCCAGTACTTC.

This clone was observed a single time. The chain couples TRBV2 to TRBJ2-7; the D gene is possibly TRBD1 (6 bases). This CDR3 spans 14 amino acids. The V end lost 7 bases, the J end lost 0 bases, and 13 bases lay between the germline ends. Germline CDR1 is SNHLY and CDR2 is FYNNEI. CDR3 DNA: TGTGCCAGCAACACAGGGCCTAGCTCCTACGAGCAGTACTTC. This codes for CASNTGPSSYEQYF.